Shown below are 5 T cell receptor beta chains from a single sample sequenced in a study of tumor T cells in aggressive B-cell lymphoma. Generated by immunoSEQ multiplex PCR, the TCRdb table keeps only in-frame clones and is missing some. The data contain some 4,000 clones, roughly 88% of them singletons. The specimen sequenced was tumor tissue. The receptors were sampled from an adult with diffuse large B cell lymphoma.

The chain joins TRBV18 to TRBJ2-5; no firm D call. V was trimmed by 0 bases and J by 1 base, leaving 15 bases between them. CDR1 KGHSH and CDR2 LQKENI come from the germline V gene. CDR3 size: 17 residues. The CDR3 here is CASSPPRLPSGQETQYF. In DNA form, the CDR3 reads TGTGCCAGCTCACCACCCCGACTCCCGTCCGGCCAAGAGACCCAGTACTTC.

The chain joins TRBV4-3 to TRBJ1-5, with D hard to call. Per germline, CDR1 LGHNA and CDR2 YSLEER. Trimming took off 1 base at V and 4 bases at J, with 11 bases between the two ends. This CDR3 is 15 amino acids long. The CDR3 DNA is TGCGCCAGCAGCCAAGCCATTGGGAGTAATCAGCCCCAGCATTTT. Translating gives CASSQAIGSNQPQHF.

The rearrangement joins TRBV19 to TRBJ1-1; 8 bases agree with TRBD1. The CDR3 has 13 residues. The germline V gene has CDR1 LNHDA and CDR2 SQIVND (reference sequence). V was pared by 6 bases and J by 5 bases, with 5 bases of the junction left unmatched. The CDR3 loop reads CASRDREETEAFF. The DNA of the CDR3 is TGTGCCAGTAGGGACAGGGAGGAAACTGAAGCTTTCTTT.

This clone was seen a single time. This rearrangement joins TRBV4-2 to TRBJ2-3; 12 bases are shared with TRBD2. V lost 5 bases, J lost 6 bases, and 9 bases stayed unmatched. This CDR3 is built from 16 residues. Germline CDR1 LGHNA, CDR2 YNFKEQ. The CDR3 is CASSAQTSGGWDTQYF. The CDR3, as DNA: TGTGCCAGCAGCGCTCAGACTAGCGGGGGATGGGATACGCAGTATTTT.

V is TRBV21-1 and J is TRBJ1-5; the D segment call TRBD1 is taken from the table without a DNA check. TRBV21-1 is a listed pseudogene. The CDR3 length is 14 residues. DNA for the CDR3: TGTGCCAGCTACGTCACATTTAGCAATCAGCCCCAGCATTTT. It is translated as CASYVTFSNQPQHF.